One and the same sample provided the 20 T cell receptor beta chains below, sequenced in a study of shared clonotypes between healthy human individuals. As defined, naive CD8 cells were CD45RO-negative and positively selected for CCR7, with terminally differentiated effector memory CD45RA+ cells excluded. Using immunoSEQ multiplex PCR, the repertoire was profiled, and TCRdb retains in-frame clones only, with some absent. The table lists hundreds of thousands of clones, around 92% of them singletons, with more than 20% in the top ten. The specimen sequenced was naive CD8+ T cells sorted from blood. These TCRs come from a man younger than 40 in good health.

With regard to this clone: Other DNA sequences in this sample translate to the same CDR3. V and J are TRBV6-5 and TRBJ2-1; the match to TRBD1 covers 8 bases. Per the germline V gene, CDR1 is MNHEY and CDR2 is SVGAGI. This CDR3 has 14 residues. The V segment lost 0 bases and the J segment 10 bases; nucleotides outside the gene matches: 5. CDR3 DNA sequence: TGTGCCAGCAGTTACTCTCAGGGGGCCGGGGAGCAGTTCTTC. Its translation is CASSYSQGAGEQFF.

The rearrangement links TRBV7-9 to TRBJ2-1; 15 bases map to TRBD2. The CDR3 spans 16 residues. After removal of 2 bases from V and 13 bases from J, the junction contained 9 bases not matched to a gene. The germline V gene encodes CDR1 SEHNR and CDR2 FQNEAQ (reference sequence). As DNA, the CDR3 is TGTGCCAGCAGCTTACCAGGACTAGCGGGAGGGCTGATACAGTTCTTC. Amino acid sequence: CASSLPGLAGGLIQFF. Using reference TRBV7-9 and TRBJ2-1 for the parts outside the CDR3, the full variable domain is DTGVSQNPRHKITKRGQNVTFRCDPISEHNRLYWYRQTLGQGPEFLTYFQNEAQLEKSRLLSDRFSAERPKGSFSTLEIQRTEQGDSAMYLCASSLPGLAGGLIQFFGPGTRLTVL.

J is TRBJ2-1 and V is TRBV19; 9 bases are a match to TRBD1. Germline assignment: CDR1 LNHDA and CDR2 SQIVND (reference sequence). V lost 5 bases and J lost 8; bases outside the gene matches: 4. This CDR3 has 13 residues. In DNA form, the CDR3 reads TGTGCCAGTAGTCGTACAGGGGGCGATGAGCAGTTCTTC. Its translation: CASSRTGGDEQFF.

CDR3 loop: CSAMGRISTDTQYF. The CDR3 DNA reads TGCAGCGCTATGGGACGGATAAGCACAGATACGCAGTATTTT. This sequence joins TRBV29-1 and TRBJ2-3; TRBD1 or TRBD2 may be the D gene (5 bases each). The V gene's germline CDR1 is SQVTM and CDR2 ANQGSEA. V was cut by 7 bases and J by 0 bases, with 14 bases left in between. The CDR3 totals 14 residues.

The chain is built from TRBV4-3 and TRBJ2-7; a weak D match, TRBD2 (7 bases). The CDR3 extends over 16 amino acids. Per germline, CDR1 LGHNA and CDR2 YSLEER. Between the trimmed V and J ends, which lost 0 bases and 3 bases, there was a span of 15 bases. DNA for the CDR3: TGCGCCAGCAGCCAAGATAGGAGCGGGACATACTACGAGCAGTACTTC. It is translated as CASSQDRSGTYYEQYF.

The chain is built from TRBV27 and TRBJ1-1, with a tentative D call TRBD1 (5 bases). The V end was cut by 5 bases, the J end by 5 bases, with 12 bases between. The CDR3 covers 13 residues. The germline V gene has CDR1 MNHEY and CDR2 SMNVEV (reference sequence). CDR3 bases: TGTGCCAGCAGTCCGAGTAGGGGTACTGAAGCTTTCTTT. Its protein is CASSPSRGTEAFF.

J is TRBJ2-1 and V is TRBV6-1; 9 positions match TRBD1. Germline CDR1 MNHNS, CDR2 SASEGT. This CDR3 is built from 15 residues. Losses at the gene ends were 6 bases for V and 4 bases for J; bases not matched to a gene: 7. Here the CDR3 DNA reads TGTGCCAGCAGCCCCGGGACAGGGTCTTACAATGAGCAGTTCTTC. It codes for CASSPGTGSYNEQFF.

This clone appeared once. The chain has TRBV5-5 and TRBJ1-1, with 11 nucleotides matching TRBD1. The CDR3 is 16 amino acids. The germline V gene has CDR1 SGHKS and CDR2 YYEKEE (reference sequence). Losses at the gene ends were 5 bases for V and 5 bases for J; bases not matched to a gene: 11. DNA for the CDR3: TGTGCCAGCAGTGAGGGACAGGGGGGTTTCGGGACTGAAGCTTTCTTT. Its translation is CASSEGQGGFGTEAFF.

The chain combines TRBV7-9 with TRBJ2-5, with a tentative D call TRBD2 (5 bases). Germline V gives CDR1 SEHNR, CDR2 FQNEAQ (reference sequence). V lost 4 bases and J 2 bases, leaving 14 bases between the germline ends. The CDR3 extends over 15 amino acids. In DNA form, the CDR3 reads TGTGCCAGCAGCTGGATGGCGGAGGTACAAGAGACCCAGTACTTC. As protein: CASSWMAEVQETQYF.

This sequence joins TRBV29-1 and TRBJ2-5, with a possible D match to TRBD2 (5 bases). The CDR3 has 12 amino acids. The V end lost 6 bases, the J end lost 1 base, and 9 bases lay between the germline ends. CDR1 is SQVTM and CDR2 is ANQGSEA in the germline V gene. The CDR3: CSVPRAQETQYF. The CDR3 coding sequence is TGCAGCGTCCCGCGGGCCCAAGAGACCCAGTACTTC.

The genes are TRBV7-9 and TRBJ1-5, with 7 nucleotides matching TRBD1. This CDR3 spans 13 amino acids. Trimming removed 10 bases from V and 3 bases from J; junction bases left unmatched: 6. The germline CDR1 and CDR2 sequences are SEHNR and FQNEAQ (reference sequence). CDR3 sequence (DNA): TGTGCCACCACCGGGACAGACAATCAGCCCCAGCATTTT. This encodes CATTGTDNQPQHF. The whole variable domain, filled in from reference TRBV7-9 and TRBJ1-5, reads DTGVSQNPRHKITKRGQNVTFRCDPISEHNRLYWYRQTLGQGPEFLTYFQNEAQLEKSRLLSDRFSAERPKGSFSTLEIQRTEQGDSAMYLCATTGTDNQPQHFGDGTRLSIL.

The rearrangement links TRBV28 to TRBJ2-5, with 7 bases identical to TRBD1. V shed 6 bases and J 3 bases; nucleotides not matched to a gene: 10. Germline CDR1 MDHEN, CDR2 SYDVKM. The CDR3 is 15 residues long. CDR3: CASRMTGIFEETQYF. As DNA, the CDR3 is TGTGCCAGCAGAATGACAGGGATTTTCGAAGAGACCCAGTACTTC. The full variable domain, with the rest looked up from reference TRBV28 and TRBJ2-5, is DVKVTQSSRYLVKRTGEKVFLECVQDMDHENMFWYRQDPGLGLRLIYFSYDVKMKEKGDIPEGYSVSREKKERFSLILESASTNQTSMYLCASRMTGIFEETQYFGPGTRLLVL.

The chain has TRBV9 and TRBJ2-2, with 14 bases lining up with TRBD2. With V trimmed by 4 bases and J by 0 bases, 11 bases remained unmatched. CDR1 is SGDLS, CDR2 YYNGEE, per germline. The CDR3 is made up of 20 amino acids. DNA of the CDR3: TGTGCCAGCAGCTCAACCGGGGGGACTAGCGGGAGACCGAACACCGGGGAGCTGTTTTTT. Translated, it gives CASSSTGGTSGRPNTGELFF.

This CDR3 is CASSIIIYTGELFF. The CDR3, as DNA: TGTGCCAGTAGTATTATAATCTACACCGGGGAGCTGTTTTTT. The chain employs TRBV19 and TRBJ2-2; D unclear. Trimming took off 3 bases at V and 3 bases at J, with 8 bases between the two ends. Germline assignment: CDR1 LNHDA and CDR2 SQIVND (reference sequence). This CDR3 has 14 residues.

This chain connects TRBV18 to TRBJ2-7; D possibly corresponds to TRBD1 (5 bases). Between the trimmed V and J ends, which lost 3 bases and 1 base, there was a span of 16 bases. The CDR3 spans 16 residues. The V gene's germline CDR1 is KGHSH and CDR2 LQKENI. The CDR3 DNA reads as TGTGCCAGCTCACCCGCCGACAGACTGGCGTCCTACGAGCAGTACTTC. It codes for CASSPADRLASYEQYF.

The chain links TRBV28 to TRBJ2-5; 8 bases fit TRBD1. CDR1 is MDHEN and CDR2 is SYDVKM in the germline V gene. The CDR3 is made up of 15 amino acids. The junction had 11 bases not matched to a gene; V was cut back by 6 bases and J by 5 bases. CDR3 DNA sequence: TGTGCCAGCAGCCACCTGACAGGGGCCCGGGAGACCCAGTACTTC. Encoded protein: CASSHLTGARETQYF.

The rearrangement uses TRBV4-3 and TRBJ1-2, with a possible D match to TRBD1 (5 bases). CDR1 and CDR2 (germline): LGHNA, YSLEER. V lost 5 bases and J 0 bases, leaving 13 bases between the germline ends. This CDR3 has 15 amino acids. The CDR3: CASSEGASSNYGYTF. The CDR3 nucleotides are TGCGCCAGCAGCGAAGGGGCCAGTTCTAACTATGGCTACACCTTC.

V and J are TRBV19 and TRBJ2-6; the match to TRBD2 covers 10 bases. CDR1 and CDR2 from the germline V gene are LNHDA and SQIVND (reference sequence). J lost 4 bases, V lost 5 bases, and 14 bases had no gene match. This CDR3 comprises 19 residues. This chain's CDR3 is CASSLDRASGSAGANVLTF. The DNA of the CDR3 is TGTGCCAGTAGTCTCGACAGGGCTAGCGGGAGCGCAGGGGCCAACGTCCTGACTTTC. The full variable domain, completed using reference TRBV19 and TRBJ2-6, is DGGITQSPKYLFRKEGQNVTLSCEQNLNHDAMYWYRQDPGQGLRLIYYSQIVNDFQKGDIAEGYSVSREKKESFPLTVTSAQKNPTAFYLCASSLDRASGSAGANVLTFGAGSRLTVL.

This chain connects TRBV6-5 to TRBJ2-1; the match to TRBD2 covers 9 bases. Germline-derived CDR1 and CDR2 are MNHEY and SVGAGI. V was clipped by 8 bases and J by 6 bases; unmatched bases: 11. The CDR3 spans 15 residues. The DNA of the CDR3 is TGTGCCAGCGGGATAGCGGGAGTAAGAGTCAATGAGCAGTTCTTC. Translated, it gives CASGIAGVRVNEQFF.

The table lists this clone with a count of one. The rearrangement joins TRBV7-9 to TRBJ2-2, with D perhaps TRBD1 or TRBD2 (6 bases each). The V gene's germline CDR1 is SEHNR and CDR2 FQNEAQ (reference sequence). The length of the CDR3 is 15 residues. The V and J ends lost 2 bases and 5 bases respectively, with 12 bases between them. The CDR3 region has the DNA TGTGCCAGCAGCTTATCCGGGGGCAAGACCGGGGAGCTGTTTTTT. It encodes CASSLSGGKTGELFF.